Each of the 25 T cell receptor beta chains below was sequenced from the same sample in a study of shared clonotypes between healthy human individuals. Data came from immunoSEQ multiplex PCR; TCRdb stores just in-frame clones and leaves some out. The data contain millions of clones, around nine tenths of them singletons. The sequencing input was naive CD4+ T cells sorted from blood. Indicated subset: CD45RA+ positively selected. The source is a man aged 18 to 35 in good health.

V and J are TRBV7-3 and TRBJ2-5; D is undetermined. The CDR3 spans 14 residues. Germline values: CDR1 SGHTA, CDR2 FQGTGA. V lost 5 bases, J lost 4 bases, and 14 bases lay in between. CDR3 sequence: CASSPSSDGETQYF. CDR3 coding DNA: TGTGCCAGCAGCCCCTCCTCGGACGGAGAGACCCAGTACTTC.

The chain is built from TRBV7-8 and TRBJ2-5, with 9 bases fitting TRBD2. V lost 1 base and J lost 4; bases outside the gene matches: 13. The germline V gene encodes CDR1 SGHVS and CDR2 FQNEAQ. There are 18 residues in the CDR3. The CDR3 loop is CASSLGIHGLAGIETQYF. The CDR3 bases are TGTGCCAGCAGCTTAGGGATCCATGGGCTAGCGGGGATAGAGACCCAGTACTTC.

CDR3 region: CASSLERKPIYGYTF. The CDR3 nucleotides read TGTGCCAGCAGTTTAGAGAGAAAACCTATCTATGGCTACACCTTC. J is TRBJ1-2 and V is TRBV28; no clear D gene. Germline V CDR1 and CDR2: MDHEN, SYDVKM. The CDR3 extends over 15 amino acids. Trimming removed 2 bases at V and 4 bases at J, with 14 bases between.

The genes are TRBV6-5 and TRBJ1-6; 9 nucleotides line up with TRBD1. CDR3 size: 15 residues. V was pared by 5 bases and J by 8 bases, with 7 bases of the junction left unmatched. Germline loops: CDR1 MNHEY, CDR2 SVGAGI. This chain's CDR3 is CASSIGTGRDSPLHF. The DNA for the CDR3 is TGTGCCAGCAGTATCGGGACAGGGAGGGATTCACCCCTCCACTTT.

The chain has TRBV7-2 and TRBJ1-2, with D possibly being TRBD1 (6 bases). The V end was cut by 5 bases, the J end by 7 bases, with 14 bases between. The CDR3 length is 13 residues. From germline, CDR1 is SGHTA and CDR2 FQGNSA. CDR3 nucleotides: TGTGCCAGCAGCCAACAGGGATCTACTGGCTACACCTTC. This gives the protein CASSQQGSTGYTF.

This clone was recorded a few times. This chain connects TRBV29-1 to TRBJ1-5; unclear D gene. The V end was cut by 4 bases, the J end by 3 bases, with 10 bases between. This CDR3 spans 13 amino acids. Per the germline V gene, CDR1 is SQVTM and CDR2 is ANQGSEA. The CDR3 loop is CSVGRGDNQPQHF. For the CDR3, the DNA is TGCAGCGTTGGACGAGGTGACAATCAGCCCCAGCATTTT.

The DNA for the CDR3 is TGTGCCATCGCGGACACCTCCTACGAGCAGTACTTC. Amino acid sequence: CAIADTSYEQYF. This chain uses TRBV10-3 with TRBJ2-7, with D possibly matching TRBD1 (5 bases). CDR1 and CDR2 (germline): ENHRY, SYGVKD. The CDR3 is made up of 12 amino acids. Trimming cost V 8 bases and J 0 bases, with 8 bases left between them.

The chain joins TRBV5-1 to TRBJ2-6; D unclear. V dropped 4 bases and J dropped 0 bases, with 8 bases sitting between them. Germline V lookup: CDR1 SGHRS, CDR2 YFSETQ. The CDR3 has 15 amino acids. The CDR3 region is CASSRSSSGANVLTF. CDR3 nucleotide sequence: TGCGCCAGCAGCCGCTCGAGCTCTGGGGCCAACGTCCTGACTTTC.

This rearrangement joins TRBV7-2 to TRBJ2-7; D unresolved. This CDR3 comprises 13 residues. V lost 6 bases and J lost 6, with 15 bases in between. Germline CDR1 reads SGHTA; CDR2 reads FQGNSA. CDR3: CASRLAGPGEQYF. For the CDR3, the DNA is TGTGCCAGCAGGCTTGCAGGCCCAGGCGAGCAGTACTTC.

This clone was detected only a few times. The rearrangement links TRBV9 to TRBJ2-1; D could derive from TRBD1 or TRBD2 (5 bases each). V was cut by 0 bases and J by 4 bases, with 11 bases left in between. Looked up from germline, CDR1 is SGDLS and CDR2 is YYNGEE. The CDR3 covers 15 residues. CDR3 nucleotide sequence: TGTGCCAGCAGCGTAGTGGGGGATCGGTACAATGAGCAGTTCTTC. Translating gives CASSVVGDRYNEQFF.

This chain links TRBV18 with TRBJ2-1; the D call may be TRBD1 or TRBD2 (6 bases each). The germline V gene has CDR1 KGHSH and CDR2 LQKENI. V was trimmed by 2 bases and J by 9 bases, leaving 17 bases between them. This CDR3 contains 15 residues. CDR3 nucleotide sequence: TGTGCCAGCTCACCAAGGGGGGCCGGATCCGGTGAGCAGTTCTTC. Protein: CASSPRGAGSGEQFF.

On this clone itself: Other DNA sequences in the sample encode the same CDR3. This chain uses TRBV18 with TRBJ2-5, with D tentatively TRBD1 or TRBD2 (5 bases each). CDR1 and CDR2 (germline): KGHSH, LQKENI. V gave up 1 base and J gave up 5 bases, with 8 bases separating them. The CDR3 extends over 13 amino acids. CDR3 sequence: CASSPRGGETQYF. DNA for the CDR3: TGTGCCAGCTCACCACGGGGCGGGGAGACCCAGTACTTC.

The chain links TRBV29-1 to TRBJ1-1, with no clear D. The CDR3 runs 13 residues. V was pared by 6 bases and J by 3 bases, with 14 bases between. Germline CDR1 is SQVTM and CDR2 is ANQGSEA. CDR3: CSVSRVADTEAFF. The CDR3 bases are TGCAGCGTATCTAGGGTGGCGGACACTGAAGCTTTCTTT.

This rearrangement joins TRBV5-1 to TRBJ2-5; D possibly matches TRBD1 or TRBD2 (5 bases each). Matching the DNA end better, TRBJ2-7 makes the J call doubtful. Germline V gives CDR1 SGHRS, CDR2 YFSETQ. The CDR3 totals 14 residues. The CDR3 region is CASSLAEGRYEQYF. The DNA of the CDR3 is TGCGCCAGCAGCTTGGCCGAGGGGCGCTACGAGCAGTACTTC.

V usage is TRBV2 and J usage is TRBJ2-5; weak D call: TRBD2 (7 bases). CDR3 length: 12 amino acids. In germline, CDR1 is SNHLY, CDR2 FYNNEI. Trimming took 7 bases from V and 5 from J, leaving 11 bases between them. The CDR3 loop is CASIRGGETQYF. CDR3 in DNA: TGTGCCAGCATTAGGGGGGGGGAGACCCAGTACTTC.

The chain is built from TRBV7-9 and TRBJ1-1, with 9 bases matching TRBD1. This CDR3 has 17 amino acids. The germline V gene encodes CDR1 SEHNR and CDR2 FQNEAQ (reference sequence). Trimming took 5 bases from V and 3 from J; bases not matched to a gene: 13. The chain's CDR3 is CASSPLWTGVVDTEAFF. CDR3 DNA sequence: TGTGCCAGCAGCCCACTTTGGACAGGGGTTGTGGACACTGAAGCTTTCTTT.

The chain links TRBV19 to TRBJ1-4; D not certain. Germline V gene sequence: CDR1 LNHDA, CDR2 SQIVND (reference sequence). Trimming removed 3 bases at V and 7 bases at J, with 6 bases between. This CDR3 contains 12 residues. DNA for the CDR3: TGTGCCAGTAGTATGCAGGTTGAAAAACTGTTTTTT. This gives the protein CASSMQVEKLFF.

This chain uses TRBV14 with TRBJ1-3; the D gene is possibly TRBD1 (6 bases). CDR1 SGHDN and CDR2 FVKESK come from the germline V gene. The V gene lost 4 bases and the J gene lost 6 bases, with 19 bases spanning the gap. This CDR3 is 16 amino acids long. This CDR3 reads CASSLTGTPRPNTIYF. The CDR3, as DNA: TGTGCCAGCAGCCTGACCGGGACACCTAGACCAAACACCATATATTTT.

About this clone: This sample includes further DNA sequences coding for the same CDR3. The genes are TRBV6-5 and TRBJ2-5; the D is unclear. Germline V gene sequence: CDR1 MNHEY, CDR2 SVGAGI. The CDR3 loop spans 11 amino acids. V lost 6 bases, J lost 5 bases, and 7 bases lay in between. For the CDR3, the DNA is TGTGCCAGCAGGACAAGGGAGACCCAGTACTTC. Translating gives CASRTRETQYF.

The chain couples TRBV7-2 to TRBJ2-7; the match to TRBD2 covers 11 bases. From germline, CDR1 is SGHTA and CDR2 FQGNSA. This CDR3 has 18 residues. V was clipped by 4 bases and J by 6 bases; unmatched bases: 17. CDR3 loop: CASSWRLAGNPSWGEQYF. CDR3 bases: TGTGCCAGCAGCTGGAGACTAGCGGGAAACCCCTCCTGGGGCGAGCAGTACTTC.

This clone occurred a few times. In the same sample, other DNA sequences code for this CDR3. J is TRBJ1-4 and V is TRBV5-6; 8 nucleotides align to TRBD1. The ends lost 2 bases at V and 8 bases at J; junction bases unmatched: 5. Germline CDR1 and CDR2: SGHDT and YYEEEE. The CDR3 covers 14 residues. In nucleotides, the CDR3 is TGTGCCAGCAGCTTAGGACAGGGTTACGAAAAACTGTTTTTT. Translated: CASSLGQGYEKLFF.

The CDR3 loop reads CASSLGQDRATEAFF. The CDR3 coding sequence is TGTGCCAGCAGCTTGGGACAGGACCGGGCCACTGAAGCTTTCTTT. This rearrangement joins TRBV5-8 to TRBJ1-1; possible D gene TRBD1, 6 bases. CDR3 length: 15 amino acids. Germline-derived CDR1 and CDR2 are SGHTS and YDEGEE. Trimming took 0 bases from V and 4 from J, leaving 13 bases between them.

V and J are TRBV27 and TRBJ2-7; 8 bases map to TRBD2. Looked up from germline, CDR1 is MNHEY and CDR2 is SMNVEV (reference sequence). V was pared by 6 bases and J by 0 bases, with 13 bases of the junction left unmatched. This CDR3 has 17 amino acids. CDR3 bases: TGTGCCAGCAGCCCCGGACTAGCCCTGCCCTCCTCCTACGAGCAGTACTTC. It encodes CASSPGLALPSSYEQYF.

This CDR3 reads CASTSFTGGDTEAFF. CDR3 sequence (DNA): TGTGCCAGCACCTCTTTTACAGGGGGGGACACTGAAGCTTTCTTT. V and J are TRBV2 and TRBJ1-1, with 8 bases aligning to TRBD1. V shed 7 bases, J shed 3 bases, and the junction held 10 bases outside the gene matches. CDR1 is SNHLY and CDR2 is FYNNEI in the germline V gene. CDR3 size: 15 residues.

The chain carries TRBV7-9 and TRBJ2-7; D not certain. Germline CDR1 is SEHNR and CDR2 is FQNEAQ (reference sequence). V lost 5 bases, J lost 2 bases, and 7 bases lay in between. This CDR3 has 12 amino acids. The CDR3 DNA reads as TGTGCCAGCAGCAGGCAGACCTACGAGCAGTACTTC. It encodes CASSRQTYEQYF.